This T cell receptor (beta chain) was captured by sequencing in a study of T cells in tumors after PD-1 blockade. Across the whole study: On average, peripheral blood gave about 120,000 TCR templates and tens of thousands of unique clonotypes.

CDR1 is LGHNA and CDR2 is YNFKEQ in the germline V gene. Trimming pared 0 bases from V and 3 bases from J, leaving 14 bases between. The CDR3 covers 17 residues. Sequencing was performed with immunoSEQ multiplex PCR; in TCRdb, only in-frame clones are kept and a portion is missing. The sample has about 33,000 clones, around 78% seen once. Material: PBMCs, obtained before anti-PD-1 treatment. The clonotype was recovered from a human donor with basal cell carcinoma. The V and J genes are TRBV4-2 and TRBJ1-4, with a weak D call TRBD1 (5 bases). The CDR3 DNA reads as TGTGCCAGCAGCCAAGATTCCAGACAGACCTCTAATGAAAAACTGTTTTTT. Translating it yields CASSQDSRQTSNEKLFF.